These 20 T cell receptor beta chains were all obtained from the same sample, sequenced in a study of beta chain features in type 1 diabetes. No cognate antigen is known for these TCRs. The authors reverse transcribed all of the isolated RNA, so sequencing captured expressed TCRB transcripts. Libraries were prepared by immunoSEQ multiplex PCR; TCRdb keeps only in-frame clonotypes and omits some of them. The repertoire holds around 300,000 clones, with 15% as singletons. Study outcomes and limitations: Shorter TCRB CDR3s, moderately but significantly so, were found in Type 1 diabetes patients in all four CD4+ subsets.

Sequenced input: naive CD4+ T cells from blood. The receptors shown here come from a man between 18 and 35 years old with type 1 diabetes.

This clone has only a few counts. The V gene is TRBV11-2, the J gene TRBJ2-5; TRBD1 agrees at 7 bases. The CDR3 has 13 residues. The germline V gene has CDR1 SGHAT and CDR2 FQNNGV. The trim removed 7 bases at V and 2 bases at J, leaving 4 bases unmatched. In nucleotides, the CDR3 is TGTGCCAGCACCAGGACAGGACAAGAGACCCAGTACTTC. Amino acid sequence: CASTRTGQETQYF.

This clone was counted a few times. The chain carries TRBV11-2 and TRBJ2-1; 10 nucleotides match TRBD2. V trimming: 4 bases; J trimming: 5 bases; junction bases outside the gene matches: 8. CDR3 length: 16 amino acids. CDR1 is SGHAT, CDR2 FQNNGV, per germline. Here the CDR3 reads CASSSSGTSVHNEQFF. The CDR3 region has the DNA TGTGCCAGCAGCTCGTCCGGGACTAGCGTACACAATGAGCAGTTCTTC.

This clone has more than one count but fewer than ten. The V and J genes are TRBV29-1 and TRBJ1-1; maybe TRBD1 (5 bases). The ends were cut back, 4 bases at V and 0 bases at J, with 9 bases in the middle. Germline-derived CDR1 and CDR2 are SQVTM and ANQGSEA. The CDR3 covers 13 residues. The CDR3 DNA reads TGCAGCGTTGGTAGGACATTGAACACTGAAGCTTTCTTT. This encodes CSVGRTLNTEAFF.

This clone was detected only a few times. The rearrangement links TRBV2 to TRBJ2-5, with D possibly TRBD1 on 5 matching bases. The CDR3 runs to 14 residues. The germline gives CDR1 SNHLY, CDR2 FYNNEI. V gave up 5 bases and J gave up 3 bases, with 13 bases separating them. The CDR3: CASSTARGKETQYF. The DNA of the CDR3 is TGTGCCAGCAGTACGGCTAGGGGAAAAGAGACCCAGTACTTC. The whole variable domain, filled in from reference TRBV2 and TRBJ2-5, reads EPEVTQTPSHQVTQMGQEVILRCVPISNHLYFYWYRQILGQKVEFLVSFYNNEISEKSEIFDDQFSVERPDGSNFTLKIRSTKLEDSAMYFCASSTARGKETQYFGPGTRLLVL.

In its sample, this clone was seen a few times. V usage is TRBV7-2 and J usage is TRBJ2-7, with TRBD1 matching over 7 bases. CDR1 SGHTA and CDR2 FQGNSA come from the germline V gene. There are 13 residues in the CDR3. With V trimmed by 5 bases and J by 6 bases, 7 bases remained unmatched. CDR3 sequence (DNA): TGTGCCAGCAGCGGACGAGGGACAGTCGAGCAGTACTTC. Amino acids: CASSGRGTVEQYF.

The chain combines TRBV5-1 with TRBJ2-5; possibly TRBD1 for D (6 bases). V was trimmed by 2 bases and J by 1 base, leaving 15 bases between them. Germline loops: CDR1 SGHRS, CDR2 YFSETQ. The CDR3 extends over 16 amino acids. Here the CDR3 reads CASSLYATGTQETQYF. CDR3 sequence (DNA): TGCGCCAGCAGCTTATACGCCACAGGGACCCAAGAGACCCAGTACTTC.

The CDR3 DNA reads TGTGCCAGCTCACCAGCGGGGGGCCCAAGGGACACTGAAGCTTTCTTT. The encoded protein is CASSPAGGPRDTEAFF. The rearrangement joins TRBV18 to TRBJ1-1, with a tentative D call TRBD1 (6 bases). V was pared by 2 bases and J by 3 bases, with 16 bases between. The CDR3 sequence is 16 residues long. CDR1 KGHSH and CDR2 LQKENI come from the germline V gene.

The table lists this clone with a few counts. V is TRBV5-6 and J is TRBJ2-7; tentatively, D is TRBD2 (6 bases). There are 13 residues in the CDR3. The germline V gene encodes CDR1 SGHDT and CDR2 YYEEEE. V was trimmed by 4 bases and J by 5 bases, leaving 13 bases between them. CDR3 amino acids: CASSLTSTHEQYF. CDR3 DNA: TGTGCCAGCAGCCTGACTAGTACCCACGAGCAGTACTTC. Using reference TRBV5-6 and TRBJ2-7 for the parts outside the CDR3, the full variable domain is DAGVTQSPTHLIKTRGQQVTLRCSPKSGHDTVSWYQQALGQGPQFIFQYYEEEERQRGNFPDRFSGHQFPNYSSELNVNALLLGDSALYLCASSLTSTHEQYFGPGTRLTVT.

CDR3 DNA sequence: TGTGCCAGCAGCTTGGCTCAGGGCCCCTACAATGAGCAGTTCTTC. Protein sequence: CASSLAQGPYNEQFF. The chain couples TRBV5-4 to TRBJ2-1; D perhaps matches TRBD1 (5 bases). V was clipped by 0 bases and J by 2 bases, with 9 bases between them. Germline CDR1 SGHNT, CDR2 YYREEE (reference sequence). The CDR3 spans 15 residues.

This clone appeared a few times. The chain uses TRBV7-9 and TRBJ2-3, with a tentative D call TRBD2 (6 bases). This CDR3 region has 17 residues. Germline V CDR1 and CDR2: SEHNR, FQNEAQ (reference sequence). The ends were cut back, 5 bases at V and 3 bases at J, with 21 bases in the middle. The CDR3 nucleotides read TGTGCCAGCAGCGTACTAGTCGGCGGGACGGGAACAGATACGCAGTATTTT. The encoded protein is CASSVLVGGTGTDTQYF.

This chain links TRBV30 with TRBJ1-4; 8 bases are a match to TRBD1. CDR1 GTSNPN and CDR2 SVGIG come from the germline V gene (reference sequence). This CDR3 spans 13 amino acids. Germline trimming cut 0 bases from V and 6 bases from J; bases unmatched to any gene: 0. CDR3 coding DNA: TGTGCCTGGAGTGTACAGGGGGATGAAAAACTGTTTTTT. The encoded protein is CAWSVQGDEKLFF.

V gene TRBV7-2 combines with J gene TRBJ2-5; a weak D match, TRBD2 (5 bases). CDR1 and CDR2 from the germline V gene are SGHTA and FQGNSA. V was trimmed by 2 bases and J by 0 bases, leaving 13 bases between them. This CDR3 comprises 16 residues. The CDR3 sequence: CASSLTVRRYQETQYF. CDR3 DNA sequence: TGTGCCAGCAGCTTAACCGTCAGGAGGTACCAAGAGACCCAGTACTTC. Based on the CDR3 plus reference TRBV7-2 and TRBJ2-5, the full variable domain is GAGVSQSPSNKVTEKGKDVELRCDPISGHTALYWYRQSLGQGLEFLIYFQGNSAPDKSGLPSDRFSAERTGGSVSTLTIQRTQQEDSAVYLCASSLTVRRYQETQYFGPGTRLLVL.

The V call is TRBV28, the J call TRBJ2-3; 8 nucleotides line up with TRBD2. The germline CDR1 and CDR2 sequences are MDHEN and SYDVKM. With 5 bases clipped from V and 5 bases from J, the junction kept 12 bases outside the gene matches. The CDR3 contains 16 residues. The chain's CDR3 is CASSPPGSGVRDTQYF. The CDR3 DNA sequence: TGTGCCAGCAGTCCCCCTGGTAGCGGGGTCAGAGATACGCAGTATTTT.

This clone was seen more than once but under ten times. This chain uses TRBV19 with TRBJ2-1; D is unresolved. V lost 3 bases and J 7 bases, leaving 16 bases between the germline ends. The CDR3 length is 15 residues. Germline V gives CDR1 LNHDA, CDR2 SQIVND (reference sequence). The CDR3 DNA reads TGTGCCAGTAGTATGAGGAATCCCTCCGGGAATGAGCAGTTCTTC. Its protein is CASSMRNPSGNEQFF.

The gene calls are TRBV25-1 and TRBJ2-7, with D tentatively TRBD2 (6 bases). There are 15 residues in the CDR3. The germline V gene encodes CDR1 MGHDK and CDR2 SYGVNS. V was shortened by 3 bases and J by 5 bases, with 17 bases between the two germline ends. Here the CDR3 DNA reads TGTGCCAGCAGTGACGCTAGCGTGAAACCCCACGAGCAGTACTTC. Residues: CASSDASVKPHEQYF.

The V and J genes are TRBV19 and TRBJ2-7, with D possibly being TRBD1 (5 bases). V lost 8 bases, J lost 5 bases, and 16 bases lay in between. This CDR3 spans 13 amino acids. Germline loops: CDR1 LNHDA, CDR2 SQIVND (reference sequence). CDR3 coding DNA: TGTGCCAGTCCCCGGGCAGGGTCCAACGAGCAGTACTTC. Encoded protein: CASPRAGSNEQYF.

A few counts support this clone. In DNA form, the CDR3 reads TGTGCCAGCAGCTTAGGACAGCTTCCCTACGAGCAGTACTTC. It yields the protein CASSLGQLPYEQYF. The chain employs TRBV11-3 and TRBJ2-7; possible D gene TRBD1, 5 bases. With 1 base removed from V and 2 bases from J, the gap between germline ends came to 9 bases. Germline V lookup: CDR1 SGHNT, CDR2 YENEEA. The CDR3 runs to 14 residues.

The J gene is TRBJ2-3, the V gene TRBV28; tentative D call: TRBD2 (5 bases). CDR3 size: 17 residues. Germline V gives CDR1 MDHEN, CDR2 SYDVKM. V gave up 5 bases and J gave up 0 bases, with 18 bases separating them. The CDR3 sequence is CASSPTDWTISTDTQYF. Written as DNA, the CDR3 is TGTGCCAGCAGTCCTACGGACTGGACGATAAGCACAGATACGCAGTATTTT.

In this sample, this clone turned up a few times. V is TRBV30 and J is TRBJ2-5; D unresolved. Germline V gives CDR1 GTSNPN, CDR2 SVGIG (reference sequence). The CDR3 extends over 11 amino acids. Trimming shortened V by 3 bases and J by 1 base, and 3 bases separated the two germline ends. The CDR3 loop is CAWSSQETQYF. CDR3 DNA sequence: TGTGCCTGGAGCTCCCAAGAGACCCAGTACTTC. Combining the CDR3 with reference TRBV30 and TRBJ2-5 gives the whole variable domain SQTIHQWPATLVQPVGSPLSLECTVEGTSNPNLYWYRQAAGRGLQLLFYSVGIGQISSEVPQNLSASRPQDRQFILSSKKLLLSDSGFYLCAWSSQETQYFGPGTRLLVL.

CDR3 amino acids: CASSQIRGAELFF. For the CDR3, the DNA is TGCGCCAGCAGCCAAATTCGGGGAGCGGAGCTGTTTTTT. The rearrangement joins TRBV4-3 to TRBJ2-2; TRBD2 is a possible D gene (5 bases). CDR1 and CDR2 (germline): LGHNA, YSLEER. This CDR3 is built from 13 residues. V was pared by 2 bases and J by 10 bases, with 11 bases between.